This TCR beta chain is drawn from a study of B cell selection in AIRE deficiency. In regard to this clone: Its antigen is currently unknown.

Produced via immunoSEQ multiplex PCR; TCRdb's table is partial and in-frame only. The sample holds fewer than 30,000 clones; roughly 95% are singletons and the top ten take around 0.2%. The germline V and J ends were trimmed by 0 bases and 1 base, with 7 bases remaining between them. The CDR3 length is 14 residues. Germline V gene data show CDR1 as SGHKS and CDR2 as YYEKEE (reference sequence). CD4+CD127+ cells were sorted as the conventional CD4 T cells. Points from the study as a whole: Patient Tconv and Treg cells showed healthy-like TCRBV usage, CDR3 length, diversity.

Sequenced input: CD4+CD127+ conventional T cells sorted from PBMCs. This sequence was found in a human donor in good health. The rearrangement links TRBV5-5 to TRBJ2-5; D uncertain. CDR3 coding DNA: TGTGCCAGCAGCTTGGAGCCAGCCCAAGAGACCCAGTACTTC. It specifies CASSLEPAQETQYF.